A selection of T cell receptor beta chains follows, all from one sample in a study of T cell responses to AZD1222 COVID-19 vaccine. Assay used: immunoSEQ multiplex PCR; TCRdb lists only in-frame clones, some missing. The sample consists of some 150,000 clones, about 87% of them appearing once. The specimen was peripheral blood, collected on day 0 of AZD1222 vaccination. Every receptor here comes from an adult in good health. The CDR3 runs from the conserved cysteine through the conserved F or W. The D gene is left open where the match is weak. Size is omitted from some rows. Given values are once, few, many or a class for expanded clones.

D,J,size,V,DNA,CDR3
-,TRBJ2-3,-,TRBV6-4,TGTGCCAGCAGTGCAGGGACTAGCACAGATACGCAGTATTTT,CASSAGTSTDTQYF
-,TRBJ1-2,-,TRBV4-2,TGTGCCAGCAGCCAAGAACGGAGTTCCAGCTATGGCTACACCTTC,CASSQERSSSYGYTF
-,TRBJ1-3,-,TRBV6-5,TGTGCCAGCAGCTCACAGGGTTCTGGAAACACCATATATTTT,CASSSQGSGNTIYF
-,TRBJ2-7,-,TRBV27,TGTGCCAGCTCCGTCGCGAAGGGTCTACGAAAGCAGTACTTC,CASSVAKGLRKQYF
TRBD2,TRBJ2-1,once,TRBV13,TGTGCCAGCAGCTCGTGGGGGACTAGCGGTTTCAATGAGCAGTTCTTC,CASSSWGTSGFNEQFF
-,TRBJ1-5,-,TRBV19,TGTGCCAGTAGAAGGGAATTCGGGACGGGCAATCAGCCCCAGCATTTT,CASRREFGTGNQPQHF
TRBD1,TRBJ1-1,once,TRBV28,TGTGCCAGCAGTCCAGGGACAGGGGGCGCAAAAGCTTTCTTT,CASSPGTGGAKAFF
TRBD2,TRBJ2-5,-,TRBV5-1,TGCGCCAGCAGGGCCAATGCGGGAGTCGGAGAGACCCAGTACTTC,CASRANAGVGETQYF
-,TRBJ1-1,-,TRBV10-3,TGTGCCATCAGTGAACTCTCGGACAGGAACACTGAAGCTTTCTTT,CAISELSDRNTEAFF
-,TRBJ2-5,once,TRBV6-6,TGTGCCAGCAGTTCAAGGGAGACCCAGTACTTC,CASSSRETQYF
-,TRBJ2-1,-,TRBV18,TGTGCCAGCTCACCACTTAAGACGGGGTTCTACAATGAGCAGTTCTTC,CASSPLKTGFYNEQFF
-,TRBJ1-2,-,TRBV6-2/TRBV6-3,TGTGCCAGCAGTTACCCGTCGAGGGGACTCAATGGCTACACCTTC,CASSYPSRGLNGYTF
-,TRBJ2-7,-,TRBV5-6,TGTGCCAGCAGTTACATTGCGTCTAGCTCCTACGAGCAGTACTTC,CASSYIASSSYEQYF
TRBD1,TRBJ2-6,-,TRBV5-1,TGCGCCAGCAGCTTACGACAGGGGGCAGGGAATGGGGCCAACGTCCTGACTTTC,CASSLRQGAGNGANVLTF
-,TRBJ2-3,-,TRBV6-5,TGTGCCAGCTGGGCCGGCACAGATACGCAGTATTTT,CASWAGTDTQYF
-,TRBJ2-7,-,TRBV3-1/TRBV3-2,TGTGCCAGCAGCCAAGGGACACCAGGCGAGCAGTACTTC,CASSQGTPGEQYF
-,TRBJ1-1,once,TRBV7-9,TGTGCCAGCAGGGAAACAGGCTACACTGAAGCTTTCTTT,CASRETGYTEAFF
TRBD1,TRBJ1-1,-,TRBV5-1,TGCGCCAGCAGCTCCACCGGGACAGGGGGGACTGAAGCTTTCTTT,CASSSTGTGGTEAFF
TRBD1,TRBJ2-5,-,TRBV19,TGTGCCAGTAGTCTTGGACAGGGGGTGGAGACCCAGTACTTC,CASSLGQGVETQYF
-,TRBJ2-7,-,TRBV19,TGTGCCAGTAGTAAAGCAGCGGCCTACGAGCAGTACTTC,CASSKAAAYEQYF
TRBD1,TRBJ2-7,-,TRBV5-8,TGTGCCAGCAACCCTGGGGACAGGATAAGTCCTGTTGAGCAGTACTTC,CASNPGDRISPVEQYF
-,TRBJ2-5,-,TRBV5-6,TGTGCCAGCAGCTTGAACGGGATGGAAGAGACCCAGTACTTC,CASSLNGMEETQYF
-,TRBJ2-7,-,TRBV4-2,TGTGCCAGCAGCCACGCCGGGACACCTTTTGAGCAGTACTTC,CASSHAGTPFEQYF
-,TRBJ1-1,-,TRBV7-2,TGTGCCAGCAGCTTCAGGGGGAACACTGAAGCTTTCTTT,CASSFRGNTEAFF
-,TRBJ1-2,-,TRBV6-5,TGTGCCAGCAGTTACCGGGCAGAGTATGGCTACACCTTC,CASSYRAEYGYTF
TRBD2,TRBJ2-5,-,TRBV11-3,TGTGCCAGCAGCGTCGGGACTAGCGGCCAAGAGACCCAGTACTTC,CASSVGTSGQETQYF
TRBD1,TRBJ2-7,-,TRBV7-6,TGTGCCAGCAGCTTTCCCCAAACAGGGGGTAAGCAGTACTTC,CASSFPQTGGKQYF
-,TRBJ2-5,once,TRBV6-5,TGTGCCAGCAGTTCCCCAGGACGAGGTGGGGAGACCCAGTACTTC,CASSSPGRGGETQYF
-,TRBJ1-1,-,TRBV14,TGTGCCAGCAGCCAAGATCGGGAGGATGAAGCTTTCTTT,CASSQDREDEAFF